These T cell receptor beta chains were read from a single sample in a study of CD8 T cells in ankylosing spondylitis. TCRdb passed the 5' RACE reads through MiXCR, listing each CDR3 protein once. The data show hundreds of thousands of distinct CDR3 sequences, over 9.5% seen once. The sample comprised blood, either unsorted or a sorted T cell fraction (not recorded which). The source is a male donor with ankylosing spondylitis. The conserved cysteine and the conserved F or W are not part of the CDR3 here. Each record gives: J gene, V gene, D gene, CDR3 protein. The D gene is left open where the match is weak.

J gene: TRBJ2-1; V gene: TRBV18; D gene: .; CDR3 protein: ASSPLSGIYNEQF
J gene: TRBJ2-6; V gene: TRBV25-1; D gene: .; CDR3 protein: ASSAPEGSGANVLT
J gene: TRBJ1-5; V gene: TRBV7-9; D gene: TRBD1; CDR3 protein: ASSASDRGNQPQH
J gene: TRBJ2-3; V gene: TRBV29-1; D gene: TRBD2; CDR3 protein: SLGLAGDTQY
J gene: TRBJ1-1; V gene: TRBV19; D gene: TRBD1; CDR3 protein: ATNTDRGHTEAF
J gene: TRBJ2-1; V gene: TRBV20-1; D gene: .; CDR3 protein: SAAGISYNEQF
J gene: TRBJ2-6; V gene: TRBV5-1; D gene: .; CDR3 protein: ASSHRAGANVLT
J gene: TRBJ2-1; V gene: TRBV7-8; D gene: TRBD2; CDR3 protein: ASSFRWLAGYNEQF
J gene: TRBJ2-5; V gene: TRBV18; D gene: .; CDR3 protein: ASSQTGETQY
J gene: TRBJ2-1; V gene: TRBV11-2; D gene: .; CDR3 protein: ASSLESYYNEQF
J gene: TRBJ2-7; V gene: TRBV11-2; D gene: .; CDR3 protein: ASTLNRVYEQY
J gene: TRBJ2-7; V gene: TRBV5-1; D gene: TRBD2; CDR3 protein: ASSLGLAGGPEEQY
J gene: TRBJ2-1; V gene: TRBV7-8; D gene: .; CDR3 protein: ASSLVPGAVSSYNEQF
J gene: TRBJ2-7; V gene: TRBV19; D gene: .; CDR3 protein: ASSLHRDSYEQY
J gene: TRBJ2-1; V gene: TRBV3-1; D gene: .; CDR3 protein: ACSQDLAGNSYNEQF
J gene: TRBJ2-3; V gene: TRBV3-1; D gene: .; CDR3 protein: ASSQDRLVADTQY
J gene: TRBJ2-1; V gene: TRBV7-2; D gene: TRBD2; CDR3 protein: ASSSGLAGGRHNEQF
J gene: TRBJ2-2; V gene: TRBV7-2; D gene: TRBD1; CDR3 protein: ASSLERTGKTGELF
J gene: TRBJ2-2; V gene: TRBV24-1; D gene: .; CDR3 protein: ATSDFAFGELF
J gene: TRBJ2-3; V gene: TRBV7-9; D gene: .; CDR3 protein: AKEPADTQY
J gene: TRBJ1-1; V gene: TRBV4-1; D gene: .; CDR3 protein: ASSQDGRAETEAF
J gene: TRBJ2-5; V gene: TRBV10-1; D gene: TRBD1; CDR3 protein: ASSEGRGRETQY
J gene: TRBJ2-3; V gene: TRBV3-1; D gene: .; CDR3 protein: ASSQDRLATDTQY
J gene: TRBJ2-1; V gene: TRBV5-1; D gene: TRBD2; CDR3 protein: ASSLRTSFDEQF
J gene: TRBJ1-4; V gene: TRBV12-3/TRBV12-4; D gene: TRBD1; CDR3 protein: ASSFRTGLNEKLF
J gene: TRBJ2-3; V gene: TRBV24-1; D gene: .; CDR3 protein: ATSDSPTGTDTQY
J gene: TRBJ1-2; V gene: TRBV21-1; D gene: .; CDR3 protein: ARQVFGDYGYT
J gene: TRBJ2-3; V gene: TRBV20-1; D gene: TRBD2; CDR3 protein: SARRLAGGPDTQY
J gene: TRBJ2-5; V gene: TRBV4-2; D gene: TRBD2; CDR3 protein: ASSQDLAVTQETQY
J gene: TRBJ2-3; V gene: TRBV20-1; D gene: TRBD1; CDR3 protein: SARDRGRGTDTQY
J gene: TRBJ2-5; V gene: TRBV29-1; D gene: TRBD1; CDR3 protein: SVERDRGETQY
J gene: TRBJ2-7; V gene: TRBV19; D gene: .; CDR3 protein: ASSIAGSRTYEQY
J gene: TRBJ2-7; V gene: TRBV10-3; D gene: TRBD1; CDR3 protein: ATRQGASSYEQY